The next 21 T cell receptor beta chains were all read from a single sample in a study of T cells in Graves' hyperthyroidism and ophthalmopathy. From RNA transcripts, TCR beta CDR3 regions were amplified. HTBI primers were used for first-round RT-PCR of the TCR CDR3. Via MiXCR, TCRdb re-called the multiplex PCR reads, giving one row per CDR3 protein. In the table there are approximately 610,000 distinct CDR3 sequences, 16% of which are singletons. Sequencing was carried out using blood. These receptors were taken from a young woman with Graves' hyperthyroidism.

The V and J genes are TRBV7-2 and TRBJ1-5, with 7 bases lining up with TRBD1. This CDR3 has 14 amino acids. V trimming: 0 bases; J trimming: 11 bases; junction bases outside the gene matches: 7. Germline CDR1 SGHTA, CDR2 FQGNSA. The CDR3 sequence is CASSLAQGGWTQHF. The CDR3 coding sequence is TGTGCCAGCAGCTTAGCTCAGGGGGGTTGGACCCAGCATTTT.

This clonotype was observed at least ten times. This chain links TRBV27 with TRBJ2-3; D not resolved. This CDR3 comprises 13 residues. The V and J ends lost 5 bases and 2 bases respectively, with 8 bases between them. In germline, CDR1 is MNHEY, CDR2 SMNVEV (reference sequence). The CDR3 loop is CASSRPLTDTQYF. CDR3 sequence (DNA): TGTGCCAGCAGTAGGCCACTCACAGATACGCAGTATTTT.

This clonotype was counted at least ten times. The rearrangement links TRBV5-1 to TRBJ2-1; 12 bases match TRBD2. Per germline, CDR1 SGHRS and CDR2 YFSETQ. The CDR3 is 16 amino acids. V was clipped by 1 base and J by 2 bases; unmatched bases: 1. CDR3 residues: CASSLRLAGAYNEQFF. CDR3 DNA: TGCGCCAGCAGCTTGCGACTAGCGGGGGCCTACAATGAGCAGTTCTTC.

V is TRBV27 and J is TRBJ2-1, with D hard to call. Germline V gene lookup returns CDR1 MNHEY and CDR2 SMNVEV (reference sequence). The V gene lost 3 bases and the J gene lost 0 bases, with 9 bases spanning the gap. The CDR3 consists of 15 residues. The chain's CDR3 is CASSFVRSSYNEQFF. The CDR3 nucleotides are TGTGCCAGCAGTTTCGTCAGGAGCTCCTACAATGAGCAGTTCTTC.

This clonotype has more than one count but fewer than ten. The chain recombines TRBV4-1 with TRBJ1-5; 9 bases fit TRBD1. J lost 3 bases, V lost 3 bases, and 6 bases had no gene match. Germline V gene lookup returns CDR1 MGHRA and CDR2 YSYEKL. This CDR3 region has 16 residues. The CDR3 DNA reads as TGCGCCAGCAGCCACGGGACAGGGACTGTCAATCAGCCCCAGCATTTT. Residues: CASSHGTGTVNQPQHF.

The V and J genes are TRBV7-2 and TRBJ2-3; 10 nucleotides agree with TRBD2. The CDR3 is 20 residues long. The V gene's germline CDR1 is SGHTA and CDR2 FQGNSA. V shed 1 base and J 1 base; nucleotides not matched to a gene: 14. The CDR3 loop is CASSLVSFRVAGGRTDTQYF. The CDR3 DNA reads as TGTGCCAGCAGCTTAGTTTCCTTTCGGGTAGCGGGAGGCCGCACAGATACGCAGTATTTT.

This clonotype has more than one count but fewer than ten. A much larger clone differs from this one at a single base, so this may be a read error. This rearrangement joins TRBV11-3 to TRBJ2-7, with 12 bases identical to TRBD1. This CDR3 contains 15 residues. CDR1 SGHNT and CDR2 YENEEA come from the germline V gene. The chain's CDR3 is CASSLMGQGAHEQCF. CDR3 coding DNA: TGTGCCAGCAGCCTAATGGGACAGGGGGCCCACGAGCAGTGCTTC.

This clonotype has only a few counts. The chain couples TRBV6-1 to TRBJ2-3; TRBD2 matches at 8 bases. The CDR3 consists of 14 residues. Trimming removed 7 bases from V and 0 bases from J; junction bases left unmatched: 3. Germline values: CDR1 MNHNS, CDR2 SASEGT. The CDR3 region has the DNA TGTGCCAGCAAGGCTAGCGGGAGCACAGATACGCAGTATTTT. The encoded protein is CASKASGSTDTQYF.

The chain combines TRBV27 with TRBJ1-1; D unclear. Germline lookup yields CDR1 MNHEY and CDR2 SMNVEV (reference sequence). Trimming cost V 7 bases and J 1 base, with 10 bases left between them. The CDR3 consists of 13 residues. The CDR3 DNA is TGTGCCAGCAACGCGGTTGAGAACACTGAAGCTTTCTTT. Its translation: CASNAVENTEAFF.

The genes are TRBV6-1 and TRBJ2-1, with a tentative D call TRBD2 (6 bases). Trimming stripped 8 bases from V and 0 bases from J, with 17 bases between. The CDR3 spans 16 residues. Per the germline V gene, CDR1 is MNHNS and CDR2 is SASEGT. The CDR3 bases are TGTGCCAGCGATCTGAGCGGGCGGAGCTCCTACAATGAGCAGTTCTTC. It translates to CASDLSGRSSYNEQFF.

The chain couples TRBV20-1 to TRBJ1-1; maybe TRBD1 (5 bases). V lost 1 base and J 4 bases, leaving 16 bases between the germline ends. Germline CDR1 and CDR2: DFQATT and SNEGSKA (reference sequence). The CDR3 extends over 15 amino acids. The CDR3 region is CSARGPGAGRTEAFF. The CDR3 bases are TGCAGTGCTAGAGGCCCCGGGGCCGGGCGCACTGAAGCTTTCTTT.

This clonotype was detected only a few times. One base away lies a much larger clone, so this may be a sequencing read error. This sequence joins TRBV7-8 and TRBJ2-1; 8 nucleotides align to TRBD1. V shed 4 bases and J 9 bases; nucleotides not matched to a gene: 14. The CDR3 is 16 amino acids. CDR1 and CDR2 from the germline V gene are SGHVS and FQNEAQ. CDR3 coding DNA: TGTGCCAGCAGCTCAGTCGAGGGAGTGCAGGGGGCTGAGCAGTTCTTC. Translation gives CASSSVEGVQGAEQFF.

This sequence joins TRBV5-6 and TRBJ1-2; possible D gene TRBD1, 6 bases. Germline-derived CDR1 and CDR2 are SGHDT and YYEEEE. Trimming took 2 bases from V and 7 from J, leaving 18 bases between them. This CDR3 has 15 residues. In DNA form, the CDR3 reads TGTGCCAGCAGCTTCCTTCCCGGGGGCCAAGTTGGCTACACCTTC. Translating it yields CASSFLPGGQVGYTF.

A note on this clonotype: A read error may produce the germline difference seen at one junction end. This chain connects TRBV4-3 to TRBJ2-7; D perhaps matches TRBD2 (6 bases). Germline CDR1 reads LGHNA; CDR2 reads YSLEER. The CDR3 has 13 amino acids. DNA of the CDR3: TGCGCCAGCGGCCAAGTCGGGGGAGGCGAGCAGTACTTC. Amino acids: CASGQVGGGEQYF.

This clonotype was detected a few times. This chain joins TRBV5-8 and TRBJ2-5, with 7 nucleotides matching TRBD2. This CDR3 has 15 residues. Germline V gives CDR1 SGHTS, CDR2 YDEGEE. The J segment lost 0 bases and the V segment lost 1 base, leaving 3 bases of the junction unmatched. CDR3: CASSLSAGNQETQYF. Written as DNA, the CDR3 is TGTGCCAGCAGCTTGTCAGCGGGAAACCAAGAGACCCAGTACTTC.

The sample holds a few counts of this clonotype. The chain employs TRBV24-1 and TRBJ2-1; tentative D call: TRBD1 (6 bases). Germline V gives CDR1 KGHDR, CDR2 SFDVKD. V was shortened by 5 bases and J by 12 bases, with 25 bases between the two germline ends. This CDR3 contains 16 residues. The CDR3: CATSASTGQLVDGQFF. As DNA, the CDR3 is TGTGCCACCAGTGCCTCGACAGGCCAACTTGTCGACGGGCAGTTCTTC.

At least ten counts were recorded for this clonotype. CDR3 DNA sequence: TGTGCCAGCAGCTCGGGACAGGGGGACACTGAAGCTTTCTTT. This encodes CASSSGQGDTEAFF. The rearrangement joins TRBV11-3 to TRBJ1-1; TRBD1 agrees at 11 bases. CDR3 length: 14 residues. V gave up 4 bases and J gave up 3 bases; unmatched junction bases: 1. In germline, CDR1 is SGHNT, CDR2 YENEEA.

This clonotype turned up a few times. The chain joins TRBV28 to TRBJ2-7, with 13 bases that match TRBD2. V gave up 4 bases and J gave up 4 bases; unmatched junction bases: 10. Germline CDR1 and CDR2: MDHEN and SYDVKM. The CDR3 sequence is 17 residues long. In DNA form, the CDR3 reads TGTGCCAGCAGTTCGCCCCCCGGGACTAGCGGGACGTACGAGCAGTACTTC. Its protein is CASSSPPGTSGTYEQYF.

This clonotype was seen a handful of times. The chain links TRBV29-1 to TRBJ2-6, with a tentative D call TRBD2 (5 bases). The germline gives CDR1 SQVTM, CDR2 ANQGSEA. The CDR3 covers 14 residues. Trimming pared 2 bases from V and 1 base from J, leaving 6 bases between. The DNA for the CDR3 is TGCAGCGTTGAAACGGGATCTGGGGCCAACGTCCTGACTTTC. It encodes CSVETGSGANVLTF.

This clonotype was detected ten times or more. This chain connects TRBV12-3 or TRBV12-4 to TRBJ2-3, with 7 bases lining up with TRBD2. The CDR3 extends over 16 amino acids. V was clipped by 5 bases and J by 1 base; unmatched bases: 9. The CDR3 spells CASSPPYGGGTDTQYF. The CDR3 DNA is TGTGCCAGCAGTCCACCCTATGGGGGGGGCACAGATACGCAGTATTTT.

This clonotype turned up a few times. As DNA, the CDR3 is TGTGCCAGCAGCTTCCGTAAGGACCATAATTCACCCCTCCACTTT. Protein: CASSFRKDHNSPLHF. The chain has TRBV11-2 and TRBJ1-6, with D hard to call. Germline V gene sequence: CDR1 SGHAT, CDR2 FQNNGV. V was cut by 3 bases and J by 5 bases, with 11 bases left in between. This CDR3 comprises 15 residues.